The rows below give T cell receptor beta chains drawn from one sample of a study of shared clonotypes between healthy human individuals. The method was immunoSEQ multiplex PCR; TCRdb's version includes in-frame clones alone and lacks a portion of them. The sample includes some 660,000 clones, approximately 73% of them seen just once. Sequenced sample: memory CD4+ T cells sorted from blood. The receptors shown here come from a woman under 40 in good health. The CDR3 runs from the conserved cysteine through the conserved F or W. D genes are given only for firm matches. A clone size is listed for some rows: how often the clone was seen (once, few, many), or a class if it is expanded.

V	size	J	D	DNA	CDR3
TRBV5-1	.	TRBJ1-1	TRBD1	TGCGCCAGCAGCTTGGTGACAGGGGCGAACACTGAAGCTTTCTTT	CASSLVTGANTEAFF
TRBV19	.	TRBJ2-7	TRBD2	TGTGCCAGTAGTAACCCCGGGGGTAGCGGGGCCTACGAGCAGTACTTC	CASSNPGGSGAYEQYF
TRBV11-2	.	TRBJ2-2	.	TGTGCCAGCAGCTTAGTGGGTGGGAGATCCACCGGGGAGCTGTTTTTT	CASSLVGGRSTGELFF
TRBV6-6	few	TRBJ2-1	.	TGTGCCAGCAGTTCACAGAGCTCCTACAATGAGCAGTTCTTC	CASSSQSSYNEQFF
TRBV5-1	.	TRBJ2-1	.	TGCGCCAGCAGCCTCGCGTCCGGGGGATACAATGAGCAGTTCTTC	CASSLASGGYNEQFF
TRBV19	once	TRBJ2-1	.	TGTGCCAGTAGTATGCAGGTGAGGAATGAGCAGTTCTTC	CASSMQVRNEQFF
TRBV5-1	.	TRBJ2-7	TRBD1	TGCGCCAGCAGCTTGGCCAGGTTGGGACAGGGATCCTACGAGCAGTACTTC	CASSLARLGQGSYEQYF
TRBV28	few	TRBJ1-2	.	TGTGCCAGCAGCACACGACGTTGGGGCCATGGCTACACCTTC	CASSTRRWGHGYTF
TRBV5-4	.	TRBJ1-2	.	TGTGCCAGCAGCTTGGGGACTCAGACAACCTATGGCTACACCTTC	CASSLGTQTTYGYTF
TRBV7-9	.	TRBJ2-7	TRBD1	TGTGCCAGCAGCTCGACAGGGGGCGTAAGCTCCTACGAGCAGTACTTC	CASSSTGGVSSYEQYF
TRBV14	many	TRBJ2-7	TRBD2	TGTGCCAGCAGCCAAGAAGGTGGGAGGGCCAGCGAGCAGTACTTC	CASSQEGGRASEQYF
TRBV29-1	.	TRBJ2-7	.	TGCAGCGTTGAAGGTAGCGGAACCTACGAGCAGTACTTC	CSVEGSGTYEQYF
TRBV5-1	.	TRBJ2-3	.	TGCGCCAGCAGCGGAATCACAGATACGCAGTATTTT	CASSGITDTQYF
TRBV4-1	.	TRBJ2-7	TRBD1	TGCGCCAGCAGCCAAGAAGGGACAGGGTCGCGCGAGCAGTACTTC	CASSQEGTGSREQYF
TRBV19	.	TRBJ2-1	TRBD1	TGTGCCAGTAGTATGGCGCACGGGACAGGGGGATACAATGAGCAGTTCTTC	CASSMAHGTGGYNEQFF
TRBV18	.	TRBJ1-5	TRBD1	TGTGCCAGCTCGCTAACCGGGACAGGGGGCAACAATCAGCCCCAGCATTTT	CASSLTGTGGNNQPQHF
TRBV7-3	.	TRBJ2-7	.	TGTGCCAGCAGCTTAATAGGAGCGGGCTCCTACGAGCAGTACTTC	CASSLIGAGSYEQYF
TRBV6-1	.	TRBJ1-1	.	TGTGCCAGCAGTTTACAGCTTAACACTGAAGCTTTCTTT	CASSLQLNTEAFF
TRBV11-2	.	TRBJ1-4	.	TGTGCCAGCAGCTTAGCCCCGCAGGGGTCTGGAGAAAAACTGTTTTTT	CASSLAPQGSGEKLFF
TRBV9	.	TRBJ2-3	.	TGTGCCAGCAGCGTAGTCGGGGACACCACAGATACGCAGTATTTT	CASSVVGDTTDTQYF
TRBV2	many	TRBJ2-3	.	TGTGCCAGCAGCTCCTCGCCGTGGGGCACGCAGTATTTT	CASSSSPWGTQYF
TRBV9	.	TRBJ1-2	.	TGTGCCAGCAGCGCCCGTCTTAAGACAGGAGGCATAGGTGGCTACACCTTC	CASSARLKTGGIGGYTF
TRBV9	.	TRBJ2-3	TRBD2	TGTGCCAGCAGCGTAACTAGCGGGACTCTTGATACGCAGTATTTT	CASSVTSGTLDTQYF
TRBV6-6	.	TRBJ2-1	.	TGTGCCACCGTCCGGGGAAAGGGCTCCTACAATGAGCAGTTCTTC	CATVRGKGSYNEQFF
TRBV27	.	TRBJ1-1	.	TGTGCCAGCAGTTTAACGGGAAACACTGAAGCTTTCTTT	CASSLTGNTEAFF
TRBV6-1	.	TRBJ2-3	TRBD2	TGTGCCAGCAGTCCGACTAGCCCGTTTACAGATACGCAGTATTTT	CASSPTSPFTDTQYF
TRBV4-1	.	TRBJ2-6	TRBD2	TGCGCCAGCAGCCAAGGGGGTTTTGTACTAGCGGGATCTGGGGCCAACGTCCTGACTTTC	CASSQGGFVLAGSGANVLTF